This TCR beta chain was identified during a study of T cells in Graves' hyperthyroidism and ophthalmopathy. Study-level results: The model made its ophthalmopathy prediction, and onset followed a median about 6 months later.

Turning to this clonotype: What it recognizes is unknown.

RNA transcripts served as the template for amplifying TCR beta CDR3 regions. The HTBI primer set was used in a first-round RT-PCR of the TCR CDR3. TCRdb itself ran the multiplex PCR reads through MiXCR, one entry per CDR3 protein. The sample has about 530,000 distinct CDR3 sequences, 17% seen once. V was pared by 3 bases and J by 0 bases, with 15 bases between. The CDR3 contains 18 residues. The V gene's germline CDR1 is LGHNA and CDR2 YSLEER. This clonotype was obtained from a woman between 18 and 29 years old with Graves' ophthalmopathy. Sequencing used blood. The rearrangement links TRBV4-3 to TRBJ2-6, with D maybe TRBD1 (7 bases). The CDR3 DNA is TGCGCCAGCAGCCAGGGCGGGACAGAGAGCTCTGGGGCCAACGTCCTGACTTTC. It encodes CASSQGGTESSGANVLTF.